These 25 T cell receptor beta chains share one sample of origin, sequenced in a study of T cell repertoires in cytomegalovirus infection. TCRdb passed the reads through MiXCR, listing each CDR3 protein once. The sample shows fewer than 250,000 distinct CDR3 sequences, 22% of them seen only once. The sequencing sample was made of CD8+ T cells from PBMCs. The source is a human donor in good health (CMV status not recorded). Some clones in this sample may be carry-over from other donors' samples.

This chain uses TRBV28 with TRBJ1-1; D not certain. Per the germline V gene, CDR1 is MDHEN and CDR2 is SYDVKM. V dropped 1 base and J dropped 1 base, with 16 bases sitting between them. The CDR3 has 17 amino acids. The CDR3 bases are TGTGCCAGCAGTTTATTTCCCGTGGGCAGCACGAACACTGAAGCTTTCTTT. This codes for CASSLFPVGSTNTEAFF.

This chain joins TRBV18 and TRBJ2-5; 9 bases match TRBD1. Germline V lookup: CDR1 KGHSH, CDR2 LQKENI. The CDR3 is 16 residues long. J gave up 0 bases and V 1 base, and 3 bases lay outside the gene matches. In DNA form, the CDR3 reads TGTGCCAGCTCACCACGGGACAGGGCGTACCAAGAGACCCAGTACTTC. Protein product: CASSPRDRAYQETQYF.

V and J are TRBV12-3 or TRBV12-4 and TRBJ1-5; TRBD1 matches 8 bases. V shed 2 bases and J 8 bases; nucleotides not matched to a gene: 2. The CDR3 is 13 amino acids. The DNA of the CDR3 is TGTGCCAGCAGTTTATCGACAGGGGAGCCCCAGCATTTT. It yields the protein CASSLSTGEPQHF.

As to this clonotype: A clone one base away is much larger, so this may be a read error. The chain carries TRBV7-8 and TRBJ2-2; perhaps TRBD1 as D (6 bases). The CDR3 totals 13 residues. Germline CDR1 SGHVS, CDR2 FQNEAQ. V lost 11 bases and J 2 bases, leaving 12 bases between the germline ends. DNA for the CDR3: TGTGCCGCCGGACAGATAAACACCGGGGAGCTGTTTTTT. Translated: CAAGQINTGELFF.

This clonotype turned up a few times. The V call is TRBV10-3, the J call TRBJ1-5, with TRBD1 identical over 10 bases. V was pared by 3 bases and J by 3 bases, with 8 bases of the junction left unmatched. CDR3 length equals 17 residues. Germline CDR1 is ENHRY and CDR2 is SYGVKD. CDR3 coding DNA: TGTGCCATCAGTGAATACAGGACAGGGGGACCCAATCAGCCCCAGCATTTT. Translation: CAISEYRTGGPNQPQHF.

This clonotype was observed at least ten times. The chain links TRBV2 to TRBJ2-1; 13 nucleotides line up with TRBD2. The junction had 19 bases not matched to a gene; V was cut back by 6 bases and J by 8 bases. CDR3 size: 19 residues. In germline, CDR1 is SNHLY, CDR2 FYNNEI. DNA of the CDR3: TGTGCCAGCAGGGAGCCCTACCGGACTAGCGGGGGACCCGCCGATGAGCAGTTCTTC. Residues: CASREPYRTSGGPADEQFF.

This clonotype was seen only a few times. The CDR3 sequence: CATEGTDTGELFF. The CDR3 DNA reads TGTGCCACTGAGGGGACGGACACCGGGGAGCTGTTTTTT. The V and J genes are TRBV24-1 and TRBJ2-2, with D possibly called TRBD1 or TRBD2 (5 bases each). CDR1 is KGHDR and CDR2 is SFDVKD in the germline V gene. V lost 10 bases to trimming and J lost 3 bases, with 11 bases between them. The CDR3 is made up of 13 amino acids.

This clonotype has ten or more counts. This sequence joins TRBV7-8 and TRBJ2-1; D might be TRBD2 (5 bases). This CDR3 contains 11 residues. CDR1 and CDR2 from the germline V gene are SGHVS and FQNEAQ. Trimming cost V 4 bases and J 10 bases, with 8 bases left between them. CDR3 loop: CASSSSGEQFF. The DNA of the CDR3 is TGTGCCAGCAGCTCATCGGGGGAGCAGTTCTTC.

With regard to this clonotype: Given a much more abundant clone one base away, this may be a read error. The chain recombines TRBV6-5 with TRBJ1-1; D is possibly TRBD1 (6 bases). Per germline, CDR1 MNHEY and CDR2 SVGAGI. The CDR3 covers 14 residues. The CDR3 region is CAGSYSTGNTEAFF. CDR3 coding DNA: TGTGCCGGCAGTTACTCGACAGGGAACACTGAAGCTTTCTTT.

In its sample, this clonotype was seen a few times. V usage is TRBV7-3 and J usage is TRBJ2-5; 8 bases match TRBD2. This CDR3 has 16 residues. V lost 5 bases, J lost 2 bases, and 10 bases stayed unmatched. Germline V gene lookup returns CDR1 SGHTA and CDR2 FQGTGA. The CDR3 DNA reads as TGTGCCAGCAGCCCCGGGGCGGGGGGACATCAAGAGACCCAGTACTTC. Translation: CASSPGAGGHQETQYF.

The chain uses TRBV2 and TRBJ2-2; TRBD2 is a possible D gene (6 bases). Trimming stripped 0 bases from V and 4 bases from J, with 15 bases between. Germline V gives CDR1 SNHLY, CDR2 FYNNEI. The CDR3 runs to 17 residues. CDR3 sequence (DNA): TGTGCCAGCAGTGAAGCGACTAGTCTGGGTCCCACCGGGGAGCTGTTTTTT. Amino acid sequence: CASSEATSLGPTGELFF.

Only a few counts were recorded for this clonotype. J is TRBJ1-4 and V is TRBV28; D is undetermined. The CDR3 sequence is 13 residues long. Looked up from germline, CDR1 is MDHEN and CDR2 is SYDVKM. Trimming stripped 2 bases from V and 4 bases from J, with 5 bases between. CDR3 nucleotides: TGTGCCAGCAGTTTAGGGTATAATGAAAAACTGTTTTTT. It specifies CASSLGYNEKLFF.

The chain links TRBV14 to TRBJ1-5; the D is unclear. This CDR3 has 13 residues. The germline CDR1 and CDR2 sequences are SGHDN and FVKESK. V dropped 0 bases and J dropped 9 bases, with 9 bases sitting between them. The CDR3 DNA sequence: TGTGCCAGCAGCCAAGATATAGGGAGGCCCCAGCATTTT. Translating it yields CASSQDIGRPQHF.

The V gene is TRBV12-3 or TRBV12-4, the J gene TRBJ1-1, with TRBD1 identical over 7 bases. With V trimmed by 7 bases and J by 4 bases, 12 bases remained unmatched. The CDR3 length is 15 residues. In DNA, the CDR3 is TGTGCCAGCACCCACCCCAGGGGGGGGGGCACTGAAGCTTTCTTT. This encodes CASTHPRGGGTEAFF.

This clonotype has at least ten counts. The CDR3 bases are TGTGCCAGCAGCTTAGGCTCGACCCCCCGCAATGAGCAGTTCTTC. Translating gives CASSLGSTPRNEQFF. The J gene is TRBJ2-1, the V gene TRBV7-6; the D is unclear. Germline CDR1 SGHVS, CDR2 FNYEAQ. This CDR3 has 15 amino acids. The V end was cut by 1 base, the J end by 6 bases, with 13 bases between.

J is TRBJ2-7 and V is TRBV29-1, with 7 positions matching TRBD1. Unmatched junction bases numbered 6, after V lost 5 bases and J lost 5 bases. This CDR3 is 12 amino acids long. CDR1 is SQVTM, CDR2 ANQGSEA, per germline. The CDR3 is CSVTRQGHEQYF. CDR3 sequence (DNA): TGCAGCGTTACCCGACAGGGCCACGAGCAGTACTTC.

J is TRBJ2-3 and V is TRBV7-2; D is possibly TRBD1 (7 bases). Looked up from germline, CDR1 is SGHTA and CDR2 is FQGNSA. This CDR3 has 15 residues. The V end lost 7 bases, the J end lost 2 bases, and 16 bases lay between the germline ends. The CDR3 DNA reads as TGTGCCAGCACCTTTTCAGGGGGGTTCACAGATACGCAGTATTTT. Amino acid sequence: CASTFSGGFTDTQYF.

In its sample, this clonotype was seen a few times. V gene TRBV19 combines with J gene TRBJ1-5; possibly TRBD1 for D (6 bases). The CDR3 consists of 14 residues. Germline CDR1 is LNHDA and CDR2 is SQIVND (reference sequence). The V end was cut by 5 bases, the J end by 7 bases, with 15 bases between. CDR3 in DNA: TGTGCCAGTAGTGGCGGGGGGCGGTTGCAGCCCCAGCATTTT. It specifies CASSGGGRLQPQHF. The full variable domain, with the rest looked up from reference TRBV19 and TRBJ1-5, is DGGITQSPKYLFRKEGQNVTLSCEQNLNHDAMYWYRQDPGQGLRLIYYSQIVNDFQKGDIAEGYSVSREKKESFPLTVTSAQKNPTAFYLCASSGGGRLQPQHFGDGTRLSIL.

This chain joins TRBV20-1 and TRBJ2-1; D is unresolved. CDR3 length equals 14 residues. The ends were cut back, 0 bases at V and 4 bases at J, with 10 bases in the middle. The V gene's germline CDR1 is DFQATT and CDR2 SNEGSKA (reference sequence). CDR3 DNA: TGCAGTGCTAGAGATATGGCGAATTACAATGAGCAGTTCTTC. Its translation is CSARDMANYNEQFF.

This clonotype was seen a few times. The CDR3 sequence: CASTTPIDSPNTGELFF. CDR3 coding DNA: TGTGCCAGCACGACACCCATTGACAGCCCGAACACCGGGGAGCTGTTTTTT. The chain carries TRBV28 and TRBJ2-2; possible D gene TRBD1, 5 bases. The germline V gene encodes CDR1 MDHEN and CDR2 SYDVKM. V was cut by 7 bases and J by 0 bases, with 18 bases left in between. The CDR3 loop spans 17 amino acids.

This clonotype appeared many times. The chain joins TRBV27 to TRBJ1-1; TRBD1 matches at 7 bases. Germline loops: CDR1 MNHEY, CDR2 SMNVEV (reference sequence). The J segment lost 0 bases and the V segment lost 5 bases, leaving 12 bases of the junction unmatched. The CDR3 spans 17 residues. The DNA for the CDR3 is TGTGCCAGCAGTCCCTACAGGGGACGTTGGGTGAACACTGAAGCTTTCTTT. Translating gives CASSPYRGRWVNTEAFF.

The chain carries TRBV20-1 and TRBJ1-4; the D is unclear. This CDR3 is built from 13 residues. The germline V gene encodes CDR1 DFQATT and CDR2 SNEGSKA (reference sequence). V dropped 1 base and J dropped 5 bases, with 8 bases sitting between them. The CDR3 reads CSARAGLNEKLFF. The CDR3 DNA reads as TGCAGTGCTAGAGCCGGACTGAATGAAAAACTGTTTTTT.

Concerning this clonotype: One junction end disagrees with the germline gene, perhaps due to a read error. This chain connects TRBV5-3 to TRBJ2-1; weak D call: TRBD2 (6 bases). TRBV5-3 is an ORF for which the function is uncertain. The CDR3 contains 15 residues. The DNA for the CDR3 is TGTGCCAGCAGCTTGGTCGGGAGCTCCTACAATGAGCAGCTCTTC. Translating gives CASSLVGSSYNEQLF.

This clonotype is medium-sized within its sample. The V gene is TRBV28, the J gene TRBJ2-7; D call uncertain. This CDR3 spans 11 amino acids. Trimming shortened V by 5 bases and J by 5 bases, and 7 bases separated the two germline ends. Germline-derived CDR1 and CDR2 are MDHEN and SYDVKM. The CDR3 protein is CASSPGDEQYF. The DNA for the CDR3 is TGTGCCAGCAGTCCGGGCGACGAGCAGTACTTC.

This clonotype was found a few times. The rearrangement uses TRBV20-1 and TRBJ1-6; D unclear. The CDR3 loop spans 12 amino acids. Per the germline V gene, CDR1 is DFQATT and CDR2 is SNEGSKA (reference sequence). The ends were cut back, 2 bases at V and 8 bases at J, with 7 bases in the middle. CDR3 sequence reads: CSARFVDSPLHF. The CDR3 DNA reads as TGCAGTGCTAGATTTGTGGATTCACCCCTCCACTTT.